This T cell receptor (beta chain) comes out of a study of post-analysis software for immune sequencing data. Study at large: The patients showed relapsing-remitting, secondary progressive and progressive-relapsing multiple sclerosis courses. Study results and caveats: When patients were compared with controls, about 5 TRBV segments were more frequent, TRBV5-6, TRBV5-1 and TRBV20-1 among them. The study found significantly lower normalized Chao1 diversity in multiple sclerosis patients than in controls. Clustering by F measure revealed strong co-clustering among samples prepared together in one batch.

As for this clonotype: The antigen remains unidentified.

J lost 5 bases, V lost 2 bases, and 5 bases had no gene match. Germline values: CDR1 MGHRA, CDR2 YSYEKL. The CDR3 has 15 amino acids. Unique molecular identifiers featured in each of the TCR beta cDNA libraries. There were about 1 to 10 million T cells, and approximately 500,000 cDNA molecules came from them. TCRdb redid the calling of the PCR reads with MiXCR, one entry per CDR3 protein. The sample lists more than 500,000 distinct CDR3 sequences, about a third occurring once. The origin of this receptor is a girl aged 2 to 17 with multiple sclerosis. Sequencing was done on a sample of blood. The chain combines TRBV4-1 with TRBJ1-5, with 8 bases identical to TRBD1. The CDR3 DNA follows: TGCGCCAGCAGCCAATTGGACAGGGAGGATCAGCCCCAGCATTTT. Translation: CASSQLDREDQPQHF.